This T cell receptor (beta chain) derives from a study of cytomegalovirus exposure and HLA in healthy donors. Regarding the study as a whole: With high specificity and sensitivity, the classifier reportedly diagnosed cytomegalovirus status. Whilst most TCR sequences proved rare, a subset of public TCRs occurred across many donors.

TCRdb's copy holds only in-frame clones and misses some; the assay was immunoSEQ multiplex PCR. The sample includes about 160,000 clones, approximately 80% of them seen just once. About this clone itself: Its antigen is not known.

Specimen: PBMCs. The TCR comes from a man aged 25-40 years in good health and CMV-seropositive.

For the CDR3, the DNA is TGTGCCAGCAGCTCTGTAAACAGGGGGGGACTCTACGAGCAGTACTTC. Protein: CASSSVNRGGLYEQYF. The J gene is TRBJ2-7, the V gene TRBV27; maybe TRBD1 (8 bases). Trimming removed 6 bases from V and 3 bases from J, with 21 bases in between. The CDR3 totals 16 residues. From germline, CDR1 is MNHEY and CDR2 SMNVEV (reference sequence).